The 12 T cell receptor beta chains presented below share a single source sample, sequenced in a study of identifying expanded T cells in peripheral blood (dated by TCRdb to the late 2010s). The library was prepared using the immunoSEQ multiplex PCR assay. TCRdb carries this immuneACCESS record with in-frame sequences only. Its versions omit some clonotypes, under half of them owing to an unresolved V gene in the studies checked, with the rest unexplained. Counted in this sample were 50,000 to 60,000 clones; roughly 82% of them appeared once. 11% to 15% of the sample belongs to the ten largest clones. Sequencing was done on a sample of blood. The receptors originated from a person aged 18-69 years in good health.

This clone was seen only once. J is TRBJ1-6 and V is TRBV7-3, with D perhaps TRBD1 (6 bases). The CDR3 has 14 amino acids. The germline gives CDR1 SGHTA, CDR2 FQGTGA. Trimming left V 3 bases short and J 7 bases short, with 10 bases between. In DNA, the CDR3 is TGTGCCAGCAGCTTCTCGGGGGCGAATTCACCCCTCCACTTT. It yields the protein CASSFSGANSPLHF.

The chain is built from TRBV4-1 and TRBJ2-2; the D gene is possibly TRBD2 (6 bases). The CDR3 length is 16 residues. Between the trimmed V and J ends, which lost 2 bases and 1 base, there was a span of 11 bases. CDR1 is MGHRA, CDR2 YSYEKL, per germline. DNA of the CDR3: TGCGCCAGCAGCCAAAGACTAGGGAAGAACACCGGGGAGCTGTTTTTT. This codes for CASSQRLGKNTGELFF.

This clone was seen more than once but under ten times. This chain connects TRBV7-8 to TRBJ1-6, with TRBD1 matching 10 bases. The V gene's germline CDR1 is SGHVS and CDR2 FQNEAQ. Trimming took 5 bases from V and 7 from J; bases not matched to a gene: 2. This CDR3 is built from 14 residues. DNA for the CDR3: TGTGCCAGCAGCCCGGACAGGGGGAATTCACCCCTCCACTTT. This translates into CASSPDRGNSPLHF.

This rearrangement joins TRBV10-3 to TRBJ2-7; perhaps TRBD1 as D (6 bases). V was clipped by 0 bases and J by 3 bases, with 9 bases between them. CDR1 and CDR2 from the germline V gene are ENHRY and SYGVKD. This CDR3 contains 14 residues. CDR3 amino acids: CAISESGQSYEQYF. The CDR3 nucleotides are TGTGCCATCAGTGAGTCCGGACAGAGCTACGAGCAGTACTTC.

The chain joins TRBV5-1 to TRBJ2-2, with 8 bases fitting TRBD1. Germline loops: CDR1 SGHRS, CDR2 YFSETQ. CDR3 length equals 14 residues. After removal of 2 bases from V and 7 bases from J, the junction contained 4 bases not matched to a gene. The CDR3 loop is CASSLRTGSGELFF. CDR3 bases: TGCGCCAGCAGCTTAAGGACAGGGAGCGGGGAGCTGTTTTTT.

V usage is TRBV6-1 and J usage is TRBJ1-2; D unclear. The CDR3 is made up of 15 amino acids. Germline V CDR1 and CDR2: MNHNS, SASEGT. Trimming shortened V by 8 bases and J by 5 bases, and 21 bases separated the two germline ends. Here the CDR3 DNA reads TGTGCCAGCTGGGTCGTTACCAGGAGAGAGTATGGCTACACCTTC. Its protein is CASWVVTRREYGYTF.

This sequence joins TRBV5-4 and TRBJ2-5, with D tentatively TRBD1 (7 bases). Trimming took 4 bases from V and 2 from J, leaving 15 bases between them. CDR3 size: 15 residues. Germline loops: CDR1 SGHNT, CDR2 YYREEE (reference sequence). The CDR3 is CASSDRRDRQETQYF. The CDR3, as DNA: TGTGCCAGCAGCGACAGGCGGGACAGACAAGAGACCCAGTACTTC.

The CDR3 is CASRGLAGVTRDNEQFF. CDR3 sequence (DNA): TGTGCCAGCAGGGGACTAGCGGGAGTGACGCGTGACAATGAGCAGTTCTTC. The gene calls are TRBV11-3 and TRBJ2-1; 14 bases map to TRBD2. The junction had 9 bases not matched to a gene; V was cut back by 6 bases and J by 5 bases. This CDR3 is 17 amino acids long. The germline gives CDR1 SGHNT, CDR2 YENEEA.

The V gene is TRBV18, the J gene TRBJ2-5; D might be TRBD1 (6 bases). Trimming stripped 0 bases from V and 5 bases from J, with 10 bases between. The CDR3 runs to 14 residues. Germline CDR1 reads KGHSH; CDR2 reads LQKENI. The CDR3 region has the DNA TGTGCCAGCTCACCACCGGGGGCTGGGGAGACCCAGTACTTC. Protein: CASSPPGAGETQYF.

This clone was seen a few times. V and J are TRBV4-1 and TRBJ2-3; a weak D match, TRBD2 (5 bases). Trimming removed 3 bases at V and 6 bases at J, with 16 bases between. CDR1 and CDR2 from the germline V gene are MGHRA and YSYEKL. CDR3 size: 15 residues. CDR3 sequence: CASSQDHGLRDTQYF. CDR3 bases: TGCGCCAGCAGCCAGGATCATGGACTGCGGGATACGCAGTATTTT.

The genes are TRBV19 and TRBJ1-3; D gene uncertain. This CDR3 comprises 13 residues. From germline, CDR1 is LNHDA and CDR2 SQIVND (reference sequence). Deletions cut 8 bases from V and 1 base from J, with 9 bases between. The CDR3 region has the DNA TGTGCCAGTTACCGCGGGTCTGGAAACACCATATATTTT. Protein: CASYRGSGNTIYF.

The chain combines TRBV6-1 with TRBJ2-3; perhaps TRBD2 as D (6 bases). This CDR3 is built from 15 residues. V was cut by 3 bases and J by 0 bases, with 10 bases left in between. Germline values: CDR1 MNHNS, CDR2 SASEGT. CDR3 loop: CASSDGSGSTDTQYF. In DNA form, the CDR3 reads TGTGCCAGCAGTGACGGTAGCGGTAGCACAGATACGCAGTATTTT.